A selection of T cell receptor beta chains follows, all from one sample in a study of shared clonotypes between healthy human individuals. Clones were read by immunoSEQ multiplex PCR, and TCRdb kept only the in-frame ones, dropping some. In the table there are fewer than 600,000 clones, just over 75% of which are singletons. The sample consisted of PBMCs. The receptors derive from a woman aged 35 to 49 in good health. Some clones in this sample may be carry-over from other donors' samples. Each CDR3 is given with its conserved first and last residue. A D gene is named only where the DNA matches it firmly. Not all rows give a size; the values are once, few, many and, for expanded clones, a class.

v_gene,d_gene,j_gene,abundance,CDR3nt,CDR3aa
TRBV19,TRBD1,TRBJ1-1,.,TGTGCCAGTAGTCCCATTGACAGGGACGCGAGTGAAGCTTTCTTT,CASSPIDRDASEAFF
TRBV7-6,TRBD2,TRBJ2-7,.,TGTGCCAGCAGCAGATCTAGCGGGACCTACGAGCAGTACTTC,CASSRSSGTYEQYF
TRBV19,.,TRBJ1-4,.,TGTGCCAGTAGTCTCCAGCTTGCAACTAATGAAAAACTGTTTTTT,CASSLQLATNEKLFF
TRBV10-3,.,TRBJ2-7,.,TGTGCCATCAGTGACAACTCCTACGAGCAGTACTTC,CAISDNSYEQYF
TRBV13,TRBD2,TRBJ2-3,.,TGTGCCAGCCGACCCCCGGGACTAGCGGGACCCACGCAGTATTTT,CASRPPGLAGPTQYF
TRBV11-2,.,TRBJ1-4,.,TGTGCCAGCAGTCCCGGTGGGGAAAAACTGTTTTTT,CASSPGGEKLFF
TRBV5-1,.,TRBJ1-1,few,TGCGCCAGCAGCTTGACCGGGACATTGAACACTGAAGCTTTCTTT,CASSLTGTLNTEAFF
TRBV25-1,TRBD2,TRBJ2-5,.,TGTGCCAGCAGTGTCGGGGGGGAGACCCAGTACTTC,CASSVGGETQYF
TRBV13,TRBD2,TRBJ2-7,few,TGTGCCAGCAGCTTAGAGGCTAGCGGCTACGAGCAGTACTTC,CASSLEASGYEQYF
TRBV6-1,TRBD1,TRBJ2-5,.,TGTGCCAGCACAACAGGGGGACGGGAGACCCAGTACTTC,CASTTGGRETQYF
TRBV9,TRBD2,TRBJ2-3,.,TGTGCCAGCAGCAGGACAGCGGGAGATATTGGAGATACGCAGTATTTT,CASSRTAGDIGDTQYF
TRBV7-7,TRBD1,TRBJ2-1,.,TGTGCCAGCAGCTTGGACAGGAACAATGAGCAGTTCTTC,CASSLDRNNEQFF
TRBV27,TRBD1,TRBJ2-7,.,TGTGCCAGCAGTTTATCGTGGACAGGGGTCGGAGAGCAGTACTTC,CASSLSWTGVGEQYF
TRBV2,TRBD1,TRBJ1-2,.,TGCGCCAGCAGTGAAGAGGCAGGGGGTTTTGGCTACACCTTC,CASSEEAGGFGYTF
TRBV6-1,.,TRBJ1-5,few,TGTGCCAGCAGTGAGGCAGGGGAATATCAGCCCCAGCATTTT,CASSEAGEYQPQHF
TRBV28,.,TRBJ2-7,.,TGTGCCAGCAGACTTGGTGGGGGGAGCGACGAGCAGTACTTC,CASRLGGGSDEQYF
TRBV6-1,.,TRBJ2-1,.,TGTGCCAGCAGTGAATATTGGTCGGGCGACTACAATGAGCAGTTCTTC,CASSEYWSGDYNEQFF
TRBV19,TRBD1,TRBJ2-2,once,TGTGCCAGTACCCCGACAGGGGGCACCACCGGGGAGCTGTTTTTT,CASTPTGGTTGELFF
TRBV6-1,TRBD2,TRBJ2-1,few,TGTGCCAGCACACTACTAGCGGGAGAATACAATGAGCAGTTCTTC,CASTLLAGEYNEQFF
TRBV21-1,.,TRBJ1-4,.,TGTGCCAGCAGCAAAGGTGGGGACAGGGCTAATGAAAAACTGTTTTTT,CASSKGGDRANEKLFF